These 3 T cell receptor beta chains came from one sample sequenced in a study of T-cell reconstitution after alpha-beta-depleted transplantation in children. A library of TCRbeta sequences, prepared with unique molecular identifiers, was generated. TCRdb reanalysed the PCR reads using MiXCR and keeps one entry per CDR3 protein. The sample lists a few hundred thousand distinct CDR3 sequences; approximately 10% were seen once. The material was PBMCs from the stem cell graft donor, obtained from the stem cell graft. The receptors were sampled from a human donor who donated a stem cell graft to a child with acute lymphoblastic leukemia.

This chain uses TRBV20-1 with TRBJ2-3; 11 bases align to TRBD1. With V trimmed by 4 bases and J by 4 bases, 7 bases remained unmatched. The CDR3 sequence is 15 residues long. The germline V gene encodes CDR1 DFQATT and CDR2 SNEGSKA (reference sequence). CDR3 coding DNA: TGCAGTGCTAACCGGGACAGGGGGGTTGCAGATACGCAGTATTTT. Amino acids: CSANRDRGVADTQYF.

This clonotype was detected many times. This rearrangement joins TRBV11-2 to TRBJ2-7; D may be TRBD2 (5 bases). CDR3 size: 17 residues. Germline V gene lookup returns CDR1 SGHAT and CDR2 FQNNGV. The V end was cut by 2 bases, the J end by 0 bases, with 17 bases between. The CDR3 DNA follows: TGTGCCAGCAGCTTACCCGTAGGAGCGGTCAACTCCTACGAGCAGTACTTC. Translation: CASSLPVGAVNSYEQYF.

This clonotype has just a few counts. The chain combines TRBV4-1 with TRBJ2-2, with 7 bases matching TRBD2. The junction had 1 base not matched to a gene; V was cut back by 0 bases and J by 0 bases. Germline V CDR1 and CDR2: MGHRA, YSYEKL. CDR3 size: 16 residues. This chain's CDR3 is CASSQDAGANTGELFF. The CDR3 bases are TGCGCCAGCAGCCAAGACGCGGGGGCGAACACCGGGGAGCTGTTTTTT.